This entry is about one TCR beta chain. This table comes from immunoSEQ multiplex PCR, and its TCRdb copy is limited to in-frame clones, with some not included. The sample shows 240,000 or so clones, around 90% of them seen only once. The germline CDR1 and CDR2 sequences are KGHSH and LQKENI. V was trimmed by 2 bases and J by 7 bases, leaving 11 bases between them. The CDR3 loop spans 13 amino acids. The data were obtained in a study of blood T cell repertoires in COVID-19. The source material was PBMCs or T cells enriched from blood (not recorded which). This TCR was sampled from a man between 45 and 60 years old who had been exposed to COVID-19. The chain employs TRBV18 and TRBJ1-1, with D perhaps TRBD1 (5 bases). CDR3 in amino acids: CASSPEVGGEAFF. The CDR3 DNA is TGTGCCAGCTCACCAGAAGTCGGGGGTGAAGCTTTCTTT.